These 2 T cell receptor beta chains came from one sample sequenced in a study of CD8 T cells in Susac syndrome. A quantity of about 0.45 to 1 ug RNA underwent reverse transcription using random hexamers. TCRdb ran MiXCR on the immunoSEQ multiplex PCR reads and lists one entry per CDR3 protein. The sample carries approximately 70,000 distinct CDR3 sequences, 96% recorded once. Sequenced input: CD4+ T cells from PBMCs. These receptors originate from a human donor with multiple sclerosis.

The chain recombines TRBV4-3 with TRBJ2-1; tentatively, D is TRBD1 (5 bases). The CDR3 has 14 residues. CDR1 is LGHNA, CDR2 YSLEER, per germline. V dropped 0 bases and J dropped 7 bases, with 10 bases sitting between them. Here the CDR3 reads CASSQDRAGNEQFF. In nucleotides, the CDR3 is TGCGCCAGCAGCCAAGATCGGGCAGGGAATGAGCAGTTCTTC.

This clonotype was counted between two and nine times. This chain joins TRBV28 and TRBJ1-4; D is ambiguous. The germline CDR1 and CDR2 sequences are MDHEN and SYDVKM. Between the trimmed V and J ends, which lost 3 bases and 8 bases, there was a span of 7 bases. The CDR3 runs 12 residues. DNA for the CDR3: TGTGCCAGCAGTTTGGTAGGAGAAAAACTGTTTTTT. The encoded protein is CASSLVGEKLFF.